This TCR beta chain is drawn from a study of T cell responses to AZD1222 COVID-19 vaccine. CDR3 length equals 15 residues. The germline V gene encodes CDR1 MNHEY and CDR2 SVGAGI. With 0 bases removed from V and 6 bases from J, the gap between germline ends came to 9 bases. Repertoires were generated with immunoSEQ multiplex PCR, while TCRdb's copy carries only in-frame clones and drops some. The sample contains tens of thousands of clones, roughly 90% of which appear only once. V is TRBV6-5 and J is TRBJ1-6; D remains unclear. This specimen consisted of peripheral blood, obtained on day 0 of AZD1222 vaccination. This TCR was recovered from an adult in good health. CDR3 sequence (DNA): TGTGCCAGCAGTTACTCCAGGCCGCTTAATTCACCCCTCCACTTT. The encoded protein is CASSYSRPLNSPLHF.